The 18 T cell receptor beta chains below all came from one sample that was sequenced in a study of sequential checkpoint blockade in melanoma. Treatment defined: randomized to nivolumab then ipilimumab (arm A) or the reverse (arm B). Measured with immunoSEQ multiplex PCR; TCRdb has only the in-frame clones, and not every one. The table lists about 20,000 clones, 82% of them singletons, with roughly half in the top ten. Here the sequenced sample was CD8+ T cells sorted from blood (inferred from file names), taken from a patient given nivolumab and ipilimumab in sequence. The source is a human donor with melanoma.

The rearrangement joins TRBV4-3 to TRBJ2-5; D may be TRBD2 (6 bases). The germline V gene encodes CDR1 LGHNA and CDR2 YSLEER. The V and J ends lost 0 bases and 0 bases respectively, with 8 bases between them. CDR3 size: 15 residues. In DNA, the CDR3 is TGCGCCAGCAGCCAAGATGGGGGGAACCAAGAGACCCAGTACTTC. Protein sequence: CASSQDGGNQETQYF.

The chain uses TRBV4-1 and TRBJ1-2, with D perhaps matching TRBD1 (5 bases). Germline-derived CDR1 and CDR2 are MGHRA and YSYEKL. The V and J ends lost 0 bases and 4 bases respectively, with 15 bases between them. The CDR3 sequence is 16 residues long. The CDR3 sequence: CASSQDPGRAPYGYTF. CDR3 nucleotide sequence: TGCGCCAGCAGCCAAGATCCAGGCAGGGCCCCCTATGGCTACACCTTC.

The rearrangement links TRBV4-1 to TRBJ2-1, with D possibly TRBD2 on 6 matching bases. The CDR3 runs 13 residues. Germline V gene data show CDR1 as MGHRA and CDR2 as YSYEKL. V was clipped by 0 bases and J by 10 bases, with 10 bases between them. The CDR3 reads CASSQDPGEEQFF. The CDR3 DNA sequence: TGCGCCAGCAGCCAAGACCCGGGGGAAGAGCAGTTCTTC.

This chain connects TRBV19 to TRBJ2-3; the D gene is possibly TRBD1 (5 bases). Germline V CDR1 and CDR2: LNHDA, SQIVND (reference sequence). The CDR3 loop spans 14 amino acids. Trimming removed 7 bases at V and 6 bases at J, with 17 bases between. The CDR3 coding sequence is TGTGCCAGTACCCCGACAGCTCCTTGGGATACGCAGTATTTT. It is translated as CASTPTAPWDTQYF.

The chain links TRBV10-2 to TRBJ2-1, with TRBD2 matching over 13 bases. Trimming at V came to 11 bases and at J to 9 bases, leaving 7 bases not matched to a gene. CDR3 length equals 13 residues. Per the germline V gene, CDR1 is WSHSY and CDR2 is SAAADI. The CDR3 DNA reads TGCGCCGCATCGGGACTAGCGGGGAGTGAGCAGTTCTTC. Translated: CAASGLAGSEQFF.

The rearrangement joins TRBV28 to TRBJ2-2; TRBD1 is a possible D gene (6 bases). The CDR3 extends over 14 amino acids. V shed 4 bases and J shed 4 bases, with 10 bases lying between them. CDR1 and CDR2 from the germline V gene are MDHEN and SYDVKM. The CDR3 sequence: CASSYRAATGELFF. The CDR3 bases are TGTGCCAGCAGTTACAGGGCAGCCACCGGGGAGCTGTTTTTT.

This chain joins TRBV4-2 and TRBJ2-3; D call uncertain. Trimming cost V 3 bases and J 4 bases, with 5 bases left between them. The germline V gene encodes CDR1 LGHNA and CDR2 YNFKEQ. The CDR3 spans 12 residues. CDR3 coding DNA: TGTGCCAGCAGCCACGTCCCAGATACGCAGTATTTT. Residues: CASSHVPDTQYF.

The V call is TRBV7-9, the J call TRBJ2-7; 8 nucleotides align to TRBD1. CDR3 length: 14 residues. Germline CDR1 and CDR2: SEHNR and FQNEAQ (reference sequence). V lost 5 bases, J lost 5 bases, and 8 bases stayed unmatched. For the CDR3, the DNA is TGTGCCAGCAGCCATGGACAGGGTGGCCACGAGCAGTACTTC. Protein product: CASSHGQGGHEQYF.

V usage is TRBV7-8 and J usage is TRBJ2-1; D is possibly TRBD2 (6 bases). Trimming shortened V by 0 bases and J by 3 bases, and 15 bases separated the two germline ends. The length of the CDR3 is 17 residues. Germline V CDR1 and CDR2: SGHVS, FQNEAQ. The CDR3 DNA sequence: TGTGCCAGCAGCTTAGCTAGGAGTGGAGGGCGCTACAATGAGCAGTTCTTC. It specifies CASSLARSGGRYNEQFF.

This clone came up a few times. V usage is TRBV5-8 and J usage is TRBJ2-5; 13 positions agree with TRBD2. The tail of the sequence fits TRBJ2-7 better, so the J call may be wrong. Germline V gene data show CDR1 as SGHTS and CDR2 as YDEGEE. This CDR3 is 15 amino acids long. CDR3 in amino acids: CASSQGTSGAIEQYF. CDR3 coding DNA: TGTGCCAGCAGCCAAGGGACTAGCGGGGCAATCGAGCAGTACTTC.

Comment on this clone: An end of the junction does not agree with germline; a read error may underlie this. The chain links TRBV5-8 to TRBJ2-1; 9 bases agree with TRBD1. Germline V CDR1 and CDR2: SGHTS, YDEGEE. CDR3 size: 17 residues. The CDR3 loop is CASSQDGGDRARNEQFF. CDR3 DNA sequence: TGCGCCAGCAGCCAAGATGGCGGGGACAGGGCTCGCAATGAGCAGTTCTTC. Variable domain in full (rest from reference TRBV5-8 and TRBJ2-1): EAGVTQSPTHLIKTRGQQATLRCSPISGHTSVYWYQQALGLGLQFLLWYDEGEERNRGNFPPRFSGRQFPNYSSELNVNALELEDSALYLCASSQDGGDRARNEQFFGPGTRLTVL.

For the CDR3, the DNA is TGTGCCAGCACCGAAAGCCTCTTCTCTGGAAACACCATATATTTT. Protein product: CASTESLFSGNTIYF. This chain connects TRBV2 to TRBJ1-3; D not resolved. Germline V gene data show CDR1 as SNHLY and CDR2 as FYNNEI. The V gene lost 7 bases and the J gene lost 0 bases, with 13 bases spanning the gap. The CDR3 length is 15 residues.

The chain has TRBV7-2 and TRBJ2-7; 12 bases are a match to TRBD1. V was pared by 5 bases and J by 5 bases, with 7 bases of the junction left unmatched. The CDR3 sequence is 15 residues long. Germline loops: CDR1 SGHTA, CDR2 FQGNSA. As DNA, the CDR3 is TGTGCCAGCAGCAACGCCGGGACAGGGGGCCACGAGCAGTACTTC. Amino acid sequence: CASSNAGTGGHEQYF. The full variable domain, with the rest looked up from reference TRBV7-2 and TRBJ2-7, is GAGVSQSPSNKVTEKGKDVELRCDPISGHTALYWYRQSLGQGLEFLIYFQGNSAPDKSGLPSDRFSAERTGGSVSTLTIQRTQQEDSAVYLCASSNAGTGGHEQYFGPGTRLTVT.

The V call is TRBV25-1, the J call TRBJ2-7; 10 positions match TRBD1. Germline lookup yields CDR1 MGHDK and CDR2 SYGVNS. This CDR3 comprises 15 residues. The V gene end was trimmed by 3 bases and the J gene end by 6 bases; junction bases not matched to a gene: 8. This chain's CDR3 is CASSDPGTGEFEQYF. The CDR3 DNA reads TGTGCCAGCAGTGACCCGGGGACAGGGGAATTCGAGCAGTACTTC.

The V call is TRBV5-6, the J call TRBJ1-5; D is possibly TRBD1 (5 bases). The CDR3 contains 12 residues. Germline V CDR1 and CDR2: SGHDT, YYEEEE. The V end lost 2 bases, the J end lost 9 bases, and 9 bases lay between the germline ends. Written as DNA, the CDR3 is TGTGCCAGCAGCTTCGGTCAGGGGCCCCAGCATTTT. This encodes CASSFGQGPQHF. The variable domain in full, completed from reference TRBV5-6 and TRBJ1-5, reads DAGVTQSPTHLIKTRGQQVTLRCSPKSGHDTVSWYQQALGQGPQFIFQYYEEEERQRGNFPDRFSGHQFPNYSSELNVNALLLGDSALYLCASSFGQGPQHFGDGTRLSIL.

The CDR3 is CASSLPGQGQETQYF. CDR3 DNA sequence: TGTGCCAGCAGCCTCCCGGGACAGGGCCAAGAGACCCAGTACTTC. The J gene is TRBJ2-5, the V gene TRBV16, with 9 bases that match TRBD1. The CDR3 spans 15 residues. The V and J ends lost 4 bases and 1 base, in that order; junction bases with no gene match: 4. Germline CDR1 is KGHSY and CDR2 is FQNENV.

The chain is built from TRBV7-9 and TRBJ2-5; no clear D gene. Germline V gives CDR1 SEHNR, CDR2 FQNEAQ (reference sequence). The CDR3 covers 11 residues. The V end was cut by 3 bases, the J end by 3 bases, with 2 bases between. The CDR3 region has the DNA TGTGCCAGCAGCTTTAAAGAGACCCAGTACTTC. This encodes CASSFKETQYF.

V usage is TRBV19 and J usage is TRBJ2-5, with D unclear. The tail of the sequence fits TRBJ2-7 better, so the J call may be wrong. This CDR3 has 14 residues. From germline, CDR1 is LNHDA and CDR2 SQIVND (reference sequence). CDR3 in DNA: TGTGCCAGTAGTATAGCCAGTGCGGCCTACGAGCAGTACTTC. Residues: CASSIASAAYEQYF.